The text below deals with one T cell receptor beta chain. Clones were read by immunoSEQ multiplex PCR, and TCRdb kept only the in-frame ones, dropping some. The top ten clones hold about 0.58% of a sample with some 62,000 clones, around 90% of them seen once. The sample comes from a study of OX40 agonist ivuxolimab in advanced cancers. Trimming stripped 3 bases from V and 0 bases from J, with 12 bases between. The CDR3 runs 15 residues. Germline V gene sequence: CDR1 SEHNR, CDR2 FQNEAQ (reference sequence). The rearrangement joins TRBV7-9 to TRBJ2-7, with D possibly TRBD1 on 6 matching bases. This specimen was CD4+ or CD8+ T cells sorted from blood, taken in a trial of the OX40 agonist ivuxolimab. The receptor was derived from an adult with an advanced solid tumor such as melanoma, head and neck, liver or kidney cancer. This chain's CDR3 is CASSLIGQYSYEQYF. The CDR3 nucleotides read TGTGCCAGCAGCTTGATCGGACAGTACTCCTACGAGCAGTACTTC.